A single sample gave rise to the 17 T cell receptor beta chains below, sequenced in a study of neoadjuvant anti-PD-1 for oral cavity cancer. Noted time point: after neoadjuvant nivolumab, at surgical resection. Some clones are missing from TCRdb's copy, which holds only in-frame ones; the method was immunoSEQ multiplex PCR. The sample contains approximately 13,000 clones, roughly 71% of which appear only once. Here the sequenced sample was PBMCs, taken after nivolumab (anti-PD-1) treatment. These receptors were obtained from a person aged 35-79 years with oral cavity squamous cell carcinoma.

The genes are TRBV19 and TRBJ2-5, with TRBD1 matching over 7 bases. The CDR3 has 13 amino acids. Germline V gene data show CDR1 as LNHDA and CDR2 as SQIVND (reference sequence). The trim removed 4 bases at V and 2 bases at J, leaving 1 base unmatched. DNA of the CDR3: TGTGCCAGTAGTAGGACAGGACAAGAGACCCAGTACTTC. This sequence encodes CASSRTGQETQYF.

This chain uses TRBV29-1 with TRBJ2-3, with 11 bases lining up with TRBD1. CDR3 length: 16 residues. Germline CDR1 and CDR2: SQVTM and ANQGSEA. The V segment lost 1 base and the J segment 4 bases; nucleotides outside the gene matches: 7. CDR3 DNA: TGCAGCGTTGAAGGAGGTCGGGACAGGGGGGCAGATACGCAGTATTTT. Amino acids: CSVEGGRDRGADTQYF.

V is TRBV27 and J is TRBJ2-7; D is undetermined. This CDR3 is built from 15 residues. The germline CDR1 and CDR2 sequences are MNHEY and SMNVEV (reference sequence). Trimming cost V 0 bases and J 3 bases, with 12 bases left between them. The CDR3 nucleotides read TGTGCCAGCAGTTTATCGATAGGCAGTTACTACGAGCAGTACTTC. It codes for CASSLSIGSYYEQYF.

The chain links TRBV21-1 to TRBJ1-1. TRBV21-1 has pseudogene status. This CDR3 is built from 14 residues. The CDR3 region has the DNA TGTGCCAGCAGAGCGGGACGCCCATGGCCTGAAGCTTTCTTT. Amino acids: CASRAGRPWPEAFF.

This clone was seen a handful of times. V and J are TRBV27 and TRBJ2-3; 10 nucleotides agree with TRBD2. From germline, CDR1 is MNHEY and CDR2 SMNVEV (reference sequence). There are 18 residues in the CDR3. After removal of 4 bases from V and 0 bases from J, the junction contained 10 bases not matched to a gene. The CDR3 reads CASSYNVPSGSSTDTQYF. CDR3 nucleotide sequence: TGTGCCAGCAGTTATAATGTACCTAGCGGGAGTAGCACAGATACGCAGTATTTT.

This clone was picked up a small number of times. The chain joins TRBV18 to TRBJ1-1; unclear D gene. The CDR3 totals 16 residues. Germline CDR1 is KGHSH and CDR2 is LQKENI. Between the trimmed V and J ends, which lost 3 bases and 4 bases, there was a span of 18 bases. Written as DNA, the CDR3 is TGTGCCAGCTCACCTACTTGGGCGGGAAGCGGCACTGAAGCTTTCTTT. It is translated as CASSPTWAGSGTEAFF. The full variable domain, its missing parts supplied by reference TRBV18 and TRBJ1-1, is NAGVMQNPRHLVRRRGQEARLRCSPMKGHSHVYWYRQLPEEGLKFMVYLQKENIIDESGMPKERFSAEFPKEGPSILRIQQVVRGDSAAYFCASSPTWAGSGTEAFFGQGTRLTVV.

This clone was counted a few times. This rearrangement joins TRBV28 to TRBJ2-7, with a tentative D call TRBD1 (5 bases). Trimming took 7 bases from V and 4 from J, leaving 11 bases between them. Germline CDR1 reads MDHEN; CDR2 reads SYDVKM. There are 12 residues in the CDR3. This chain's CDR3 is CASTPGRYEQYF. For the CDR3, the DNA is TGTGCCAGCACCCCAGGGCGGTACGAGCAGTACTTC.

This clone was counted only a few times. The genes are TRBV18 and TRBJ2-3; 7 bases map to TRBD1. V shed 6 bases and J 4 bases; nucleotides not matched to a gene: 13. Germline V gene lookup returns CDR1 KGHSH and CDR2 LQKENI. This CDR3 region has 16 residues. The CDR3 DNA sequence: TGTGCCAGCTCTCAGGACAGGACAACCTTTTCAGATACGCAGTATTTT. As protein: CASSQDRTTFSDTQYF.

The chain couples TRBV10-1 to TRBJ2-2, with TRBD1 identical over 9 bases. The germline V gene has CDR1 WNHNN and CDR2 SYGVQD (reference sequence). This CDR3 contains 13 residues. With V trimmed by 6 bases and J by 6 bases, 2 bases remained unmatched. The CDR3 region is CASRGQGPGELFF. The CDR3 nucleotides are TGCGCCAGCAGAGGACAGGGGCCCGGGGAGCTGTTTTTT.

The V call is TRBV27, the J call TRBJ2-7, with 8 positions matching TRBD2. Germline-derived CDR1 and CDR2 are MNHEY and SMNVEV (reference sequence). CDR3 length: 15 residues. The J segment lost 2 bases and the V segment lost 2 bases, leaving 5 bases of the junction unmatched. The DNA of the CDR3 is TGTGCCAGCAGTTTACGGCGGGAGGCCCCCTACGAGCAGTACTTC. The encoded protein is CASSLRREAPYEQYF.

V usage is TRBV5-1 and J usage is TRBJ2-7, with a tentative D call TRBD2 (5 bases). Germline CDR1 and CDR2: SGHRS and YFSETQ. Trimming took 1 base from V and 0 from J, leaving 8 bases between them. The CDR3 spans 14 residues. The CDR3 sequence is CASSLSGGSYEQYF. The DNA of the CDR3 is TGCGCCAGCAGCTTGAGTGGAGGCTCCTACGAGCAGTACTTC.

The genes are TRBV9 and TRBJ2-7, with TRBD2 matching over 9 bases. Trimming cost V 6 bases and J 1 base; bases outside gene matches: 5. Germline-derived CDR1 and CDR2 are SGDLS and YYNGEE. The CDR3 contains 14 residues. CDR3 amino acids: CASTPTSGSYEQYF. In DNA, the CDR3 is TGTGCCAGCACACCGACTAGCGGTTCCTACGAGCAGTACTTC.

This chain joins TRBV19 and TRBJ2-7; perhaps TRBD2 as D (5 bases). Between the trimmed V and J ends, which lost 5 bases and 0 bases, there was a span of 17 bases. CDR3 length: 16 residues. CDR1 is LNHDA, CDR2 SQIVND, per germline (reference sequence). CDR3 protein: CASSPQSGSLSYEQYF. CDR3 sequence (DNA): TGTGCCAGTAGTCCCCAATCGGGGAGCCTCTCCTACGAGCAGTACTTC.

The chain has TRBV6-5 and TRBJ1-1; D uncertain. V lost 4 bases to trimming and J lost 1 base, with 7 bases between them. Germline V lookup: CDR1 MNHEY, CDR2 SVGAGI. The CDR3 runs 13 residues. The CDR3: CASSSPRNTEAFF. Written as DNA, the CDR3 is TGTGCCAGCAGTTCACCTAGGAACACTGAAGCTTTCTTT.

This clone showed up just once. The chain joins TRBV7-9 to TRBJ1-2; D gene ambiguous. The CDR3 runs 12 residues. V was clipped by 5 bases and J by 2 bases, with 6 bases between them. From germline, CDR1 is SEHNR and CDR2 FQNEAQ (reference sequence). The DNA of the CDR3 is TGTGCCAGCAGCGTAGGAAACTATGGCTACACCTTC. As protein: CASSVGNYGYTF.

This rearrangement joins TRBV19 to TRBJ2-5; possibly TRBD1 for D (5 bases). The ends were cut back, 4 bases at V and 2 bases at J, with 11 bases in the middle. The CDR3 has 14 amino acids. The V gene's germline CDR1 is LNHDA and CDR2 SQIVND (reference sequence). CDR3 amino acids: CASSRQPEQETQYF. CDR3 nucleotides: TGTGCCAGTAGTAGACAGCCGGAGCAAGAGACCCAGTACTTC. The entire variable domain, with the rest obtained from reference TRBV19 and TRBJ2-5, is as follows: DGGITQSPKYLFRKEGQNVTLSCEQNLNHDAMYWYRQDPGQGLRLIYYSQIVNDFQKGDIAEGYSVSREKKESFPLTVTSAQKNPTAFYLCASSRQPEQETQYFGPGTRLLVL.

The chain uses TRBV19 and TRBJ2-5, with TRBD1 identical over 7 bases. V shed 5 bases and J 4 bases; nucleotides not matched to a gene: 7. CDR1 and CDR2 from the germline V gene are LNHDA and SQIVND (reference sequence). The CDR3 extends over 14 amino acids. DNA of the CDR3: TGTGCCAGTAGTGGACAGGAGGTCGCAGAGACCCAGTACTTC. This sequence encodes CASSGQEVAETQYF.